This T cell receptor (beta chain) derives from a study of Graves' ophthalmopathy and Graves' hyperthyroidism. The study excluded patients with other autoimmune diseases, uncontrolled infections, pregnancy or lactation. Sampling 10 ml of fresh peripheral blood provided the PBMCs. The CDR3 totals 17 residues. V lost 4 bases and J lost 1, with 16 bases in between. CDR1 is LGHNA, CDR2 YNFKEQ, per germline. Amplification from RNA transcripts yielded the TCR beta CDR3 regions. In the first round, RT-PCR was carried out with HTBI primers, and a multiplex PCR formed the second round. MiXCR was run by TCRdb on the multiplex PCR reads, yielding one entry per CDR3 protein. Here the sample spans about 480,000 distinct CDR3 sequences, roughly an eighth being singletons.

The TCR was taken from a woman aged 25-40 years with Graves' ophthalmopathy. Input material: blood. V gene TRBV4-2 combines with J gene TRBJ2-2; the D call may be TRBD1 or TRBD2 (7 bases each). CDR3 nucleotide sequence: TGTGCCAGCAGCCTATGGGGAGGGACAGAGAACACCGGGGAGCTGTTTTTT. Translating it yields CASSLWGGTENTGELFF.